This entry lists 28 T cell receptor beta chains sequenced from one sample in a study of technical replicates of blood from several donors. The method was immunoSEQ multiplex PCR; TCRdb's version includes in-frame clones alone and lacks a portion of them. The sample yields 60,000 to 90,000 clones, about 95% seen once. Sequencing was performed on T cells isolated from PBMCs. These receptors were collected from a human donor in good health.

This chain joins TRBV5-6 and TRBJ2-6; 7 nucleotides line up with TRBD2. CDR3 length: 19 residues. With V trimmed by 1 base and J by 0 bases, 10 bases remained unmatched. Germline V gene sequence: CDR1 SGHDT, CDR2 YYEEEE. CDR3 sequence reads: CASSLFLGTTYSGANVLTF. DNA of the CDR3: TGTGCCAGCAGCTTGTTCCTCGGGACTACTTACTCTGGGGCCAACGTCCTGACTTTC. The complete variable domain, with remaining parts taken from reference TRBV5-6 and TRBJ2-6, reads DAGVTQSPTHLIKTRGQQVTLRCSPKSGHDTVSWYQQALGQGPQFIFQYYEEEERQRGNFPDRFSGHQFPNYSSELNVNALLLGDSALYLCASSLFLGTTYSGANVLTFGAGSRLTVL.

The chain joins TRBV6-1 to TRBJ1-5, with TRBD1 as a possible D gene (6 bases). CDR3 length: 16 residues. Trimming cost V 4 bases and J 0 bases, with 13 bases left between them. Germline CDR1 and CDR2: MNHNS and SASEGT. The CDR3 DNA reads TGTGCCAGCAGTGGGGAGAGGGGGTATAGCAATCAGCCCCAGCATTTT. Protein: CASSGERGYSNQPQHF.

The chain is built from TRBV10-1 and TRBJ1-1; D remains unclear. Trimming pared 2 bases from V and 4 bases from J, leaving 11 bases between. Germline loops: CDR1 WNHNN, CDR2 SYGVQD (reference sequence). The CDR3 covers 14 residues. CDR3 DNA sequence: TGCGCCAGCAGTGAGGCCCGGGTGGGCACTGAAGCTTTCTTT. Translating gives CASSEARVGTEAFF.

This chain links TRBV7-2 with TRBJ2-7; 11 positions agree with TRBD2. The germline V gene has CDR1 SGHTA and CDR2 FQGNSA. V gave up 4 bases and J gave up 5 bases; unmatched junction bases: 7. The CDR3 consists of 15 residues. The CDR3 bases are TGTGCCAGCAGCTGGGTAGCGGGAGGGCCAAACGAGCAGTACTTC. Its translation is CASSWVAGGPNEQYF.

The chain couples TRBV11-2 to TRBJ1-4; D remains unclear. The CDR3 loop spans 14 amino acids. Germline values: CDR1 SGHAT, CDR2 FQNNGV. V was shortened by 1 base and J by 5 bases, with 8 bases between the two germline ends. As DNA, the CDR3 is TGTGCCAGCAGCTTAGGCCAGATCAATGAAAAACTGTTTTTT. Amino acids: CASSLGQINEKLFF. The entire variable domain, with the rest obtained from reference TRBV11-2 and TRBJ1-4, is as follows: EAGVAQSPRYKIIEKRQSVAFWCNPISGHATLYWYQQILGQGPKLLIQFQNNGVVDDSQLPKDRFSAERLKGVDSTLKIQPAKLEDSAVYLCASSLGQINEKLFFGSGTQLSVL.

This clone has a single count. This chain joins TRBV29-1 and TRBJ1-1; D ambiguous. The CDR3 is made up of 13 amino acids. V was cut by 0 bases and J by 8 bases, with 13 bases left in between. The germline gives CDR1 SQVTM, CDR2 ANQGSEA. CDR3 bases: TGCAGCGTTGAAGATCTTTATGGCAGAGAAGCTTTCTTT. Amino acids: CSVEDLYGREAFF.

The gene calls are TRBV4-2 and TRBJ2-3, with TRBD2 matching over 12 bases. J gave up 0 bases and V 0 bases, and 10 bases lay outside the gene matches. Per germline, CDR1 LGHNA and CDR2 YNFKEQ. This CDR3 is built from 20 residues. Here the CDR3 DNA reads TGTGCCAGCAGCCAAGAGCCTAGCGGGAGGGGGACTCCTAGCACAGATACGCAGTATTTT. It encodes CASSQEPSGRGTPSTDTQYF.

The chain joins TRBV7-2 to TRBJ2-7; D gene ambiguous. The V gene lost 5 bases and the J gene lost 4 bases, with 6 bases spanning the gap. The CDR3 is 11 amino acids. Germline-derived CDR1 and CDR2 are SGHTA and FQGNSA. CDR3 in DNA: TGTGCCAGCAGCGCTAAATACGAGCAGTACTTC. It translates to CASSAKYEQYF. Full variable domain (outside the CDR3, taken from reference TRBV7-2 and TRBJ2-7): GAGVSQSPSNKVTEKGKDVELRCDPISGHTALYWYRQSLGQGLEFLIYFQGNSAPDKSGLPSDRFSAERTGGSVSTLTIQRTQQEDSAVYLCASSAKYEQYFGPGTRLTVT.

The chain is built from TRBV6-5 and TRBJ2-1; possible D gene TRBD2, 6 bases. The CDR3 length is 16 residues. V lost 2 bases to trimming and J lost 0 bases, with 11 bases between them. Germline assignment: CDR1 MNHEY and CDR2 SVGAGI. CDR3 in DNA: TGTGCCAGCAGTTACAGGAGGGGAAGCTCCTACAATGAGCAGTTCTTC. This gives the protein CASSYRRGSSYNEQFF.

The chain couples TRBV7-9 to TRBJ1-4; TRBD1 is a possible D gene (5 bases). Germline CDR1 and CDR2: SEHNR and FQNEAQ (reference sequence). The germline V and J ends were trimmed by 3 bases and 8 bases, with 28 bases remaining between them. The CDR3 is 19 residues long. CDR3 loop: CASSFISTVQVKWQEKLFF. The CDR3 coding sequence is TGTGCCAGCAGCTTCATATCGACAGTTCAAGTCAAATGGCAGGAAAAACTGTTTTTT.

The gene calls are TRBV28 and TRBJ2-7; D is unclear. CDR1 is MDHEN and CDR2 is SYDVKM in the germline V gene. The germline V and J ends were trimmed by 3 bases and 3 bases, with 15 bases remaining between them. The CDR3 length is 15 residues. As DNA, the CDR3 is TGTGCCAGCAGTTTTCGACTGTCTCTACACTACGAGCAGTACTTC. Protein sequence: CASSFRLSLHYEQYF.

The rearrangement joins TRBV4-1 to TRBJ2-5, with 10 positions matching TRBD1. The junction had 16 bases not matched to a gene; V was cut back by 4 bases and J by 2 bases. The length of the CDR3 is 19 residues. Germline V lookup: CDR1 MGHRA, CDR2 YSYEKL. The CDR3 DNA follows: TGCGCCAGCAGCCTCCACCGAGGGGGCCGGACAGGGGGGCAAGAGACCCAGTACTTC. This gives the protein CASSLHRGGRTGGQETQYF.

V usage is TRBV2 and J usage is TRBJ1-3; D remains unclear. Per the germline V gene, CDR1 is SNHLY and CDR2 is FYNNEI. V was trimmed by 9 bases and J by 2 bases, leaving 11 bases between them. This CDR3 spans 13 amino acids. The CDR3 DNA sequence: TGTGCCAGTTCTACCTTCACTGGAAACACCATATATTTT. Translated: CASSTFTGNTIYF.

The gene calls are TRBV2 and TRBJ1-5, with a weak D call TRBD1 (5 bases). The CDR3 runs 14 residues. Trimming left V 4 bases short and J 6 bases short, with 13 bases between. Looked up from germline, CDR1 is SNHLY and CDR2 is FYNNEI. The CDR3 loop reads CASSGAHRIQPQHF. The CDR3 nucleotides are TGTGCCAGCAGTGGGGCACACAGGATTCAGCCCCAGCATTTT.

The chain has TRBV14 and TRBJ2-5, with D unclear. From germline, CDR1 is SGHDN and CDR2 FVKESK. V was trimmed by 4 bases and J by 4 bases, leaving 7 bases between them. This CDR3 region has 12 residues. The CDR3 reads CASSRGRETQYF. The CDR3 DNA reads as TGTGCCAGCAGCCGCGGTCGAGAGACCCAGTACTTC.

The chain uses TRBV6-4 and TRBJ1-3, with D perhaps matching TRBD1 (5 bases). Germline CDR1 MRHNA, CDR2 SNTAGT. V lost 11 bases and J 0 bases, leaving 23 bases between the germline ends. This CDR3 comprises 17 residues. CDR3 sequence reads: CAGAPVAGKASGNTIYF. CDR3 sequence (DNA): TGTGCCGGGGCACCGGTAGCAGGGAAAGCCTCTGGAAACACCATATATTTT.

V and J are TRBV19 and TRBJ1-2; TRBD1 is a possible D gene (5 bases). The CDR3 runs 15 residues. Trimming pared 1 base from V and 4 bases from J, leaving 13 bases between. The V gene's germline CDR1 is LNHDA and CDR2 SQIVND (reference sequence). The CDR3 spells CASSIVRERVYGYTF. In nucleotides, the CDR3 is TGTGCCAGTAGTATAGTCAGGGAAAGAGTCTATGGCTACACCTTC.

The V gene is TRBV27, the J gene TRBJ1-1, with D hard to call. V was clipped by 7 bases and J by 4 bases, with 13 bases between them. This CDR3 comprises 13 residues. From germline, CDR1 is MNHEY and CDR2 SMNVEV (reference sequence). This CDR3 reads CASMHQGSTEAFF. CDR3 coding DNA: TGTGCCAGCATGCATCAAGGGAGCACTGAAGCTTTCTTT.

The chain links TRBV2 to TRBJ1-5; D is unresolved. Germline values: CDR1 SNHLY, CDR2 FYNNEI. V lost 7 bases and J 0 bases, leaving 7 bases between the germline ends. This CDR3 comprises 13 residues. CDR3 in DNA: TGTGCCAGCAAACGGGATAGCAATCAGCCCCAGCATTTT. This gives the protein CASKRDSNQPQHF.

In DNA form, the CDR3 reads TGTGCCAGCAGTTACTCTTCGCGGCAAGAGACCCAGTACTTC. Its protein product is CASSYSSRQETQYF. The rearrangement joins TRBV6-5 to TRBJ2-5; the D is unclear. Trimming took 0 bases from V and 2 from J, leaving 7 bases between them. The CDR3 sequence is 14 residues long. Germline values: CDR1 MNHEY, CDR2 SVGAGI.

The V call is TRBV6-5, the J call TRBJ1-2, with D tentatively TRBD1 (6 bases). The V end lost 6 bases, the J end lost 3 bases, and 11 bases lay between the germline ends. Looked up from germline, CDR1 is MNHEY and CDR2 is SVGAGI. The CDR3 has 13 residues. CDR3 bases: TGTGCCAGCAGAACGCAGGGGCACTATGGCTACACCTTC. It translates to CASRTQGHYGYTF.

The genes are TRBV19 and TRBJ2-7; D is undetermined. The length of the CDR3 is 13 residues. CDR1 is LNHDA, CDR2 SQIVND, per germline (reference sequence). Trimming cost V 3 bases and J 3 bases, with 9 bases left between them. The CDR3 region is CASSMGPNYEQYF. The CDR3 bases are TGTGCCAGTAGTATGGGCCCAAACTACGAGCAGTACTTC.

V and J are TRBV11-2 and TRBJ1-3; perhaps TRBD1 as D (6 bases). In germline, CDR1 is SGHAT, CDR2 FQNNGV. V gave up 4 bases and J gave up 1 base, with 17 bases separating them. This CDR3 region has 17 residues. The CDR3 DNA is TGTGCCAGCAGCTCCCGAGGGGGTGGGGCGTCTGGAAACACCATATATTTT. Encoded protein: CASSSRGGGASGNTIYF.

The CDR3 reads CASSLGGRINTQYF. The CDR3 DNA reads TGTGCCAGCAGTTTAGGTGGGAGAATTAATACGCAGTATTTT. This sequence joins TRBV27 and TRBJ2-3, with D maybe TRBD2 (5 bases). Germline V gene sequence: CDR1 MNHEY, CDR2 SMNVEV (reference sequence). The CDR3 runs to 14 residues. V was clipped by 2 bases and J by 7 bases, with 13 bases between them.

Regarding this clone: This CDR3 is also generated by other DNA sequences in the sample. J is TRBJ2-3 and V is TRBV6-5; D is ambiguous. The CDR3 totals 14 residues. Trimming pared 0 bases from V and 3 bases from J, leaving 7 bases between. Germline V gene data show CDR1 as MNHEY and CDR2 as SVGAGI. The chain's CDR3 is CASSYSRGTDTQYF. The CDR3 region has the DNA TGTGCCAGCAGTTACTCTAGAGGAACAGATACGCAGTATTTT.

Regarding this clone: A read error may produce the germline difference seen at one junction end. The J gene is TRBJ1-1, the V gene TRBV12-5; D gene uncertain. Per the germline V gene, CDR1 is LGHNT and CDR2 is FRNRAP. The CDR3 totals 12 residues. The CDR3 spells CVSAIGGTEAFF. In DNA, the CDR3 is TGTGTTAGTGCAATCGGTGGCACTGAAGCTTTCTTT.

This clone was seen just once. The chain has TRBV11-2 and TRBJ1-1; D gene unclear. Trimming took 2 bases from V and 3 from J, leaving 10 bases between them. The CDR3 covers 14 residues. Per germline, CDR1 SGHAT and CDR2 FQNNGV. Written as DNA, the CDR3 is TGTGCCAGCAGCTTAAGTTCCGGGGACACTGAAGCTTTCTTT. Protein sequence: CASSLSSGDTEAFF. The variable domain in full, with the rest retrieved from reference TRBV11-2 and TRBJ1-1, is EAGVAQSPRYKIIEKRQSVAFWCNPISGHATLYWYQQILGQGPKLLIQFQNNGVVDDSQLPKDRFSAERLKGVDSTLKIQPAKLEDSAVYLCASSLSSGDTEAFFGQGTRLTVV.

This clone was seen just once. The rearrangement uses TRBV7-6 and TRBJ2-2, with unresolved D. Trimming removed 4 bases from V and 5 bases from J, with 8 bases in between. Germline CDR1 reads SGHVS; CDR2 reads FNYEAQ. This CDR3 is built from 13 residues. The CDR3 protein is CASSSRLTGELFF. The CDR3, as DNA: TGTGCCAGCAGCTCTAGATTGACCGGGGAGCTGTTTTTT.